The 20 T cell receptor beta chains in this list originate from one sample, sequenced in a study of T-cell memory formation after mild COVID-19. TCRdb ran MiXCR on the 5' RACE reads and lists one entry per CDR3 protein. Found here are about 27,000 distinct CDR3 sequences, about 7.4% of them singletons; the top ten hold roughly an eighth. Material: PBMCs or a T cell subset sorted from them (not recorded which). The origin of the receptors is an adult woman who had mild COVID-19 (a few samples of this study predate the infection). Cell type and time point are not known.

This clonotype has at least ten counts. The chain combines TRBV20-1 with TRBJ2-7; D perhaps matches TRBD1 (6 bases). Germline values: CDR1 DFQATT, CDR2 SNEGSKA (reference sequence). This CDR3 has 11 amino acids. Trimming shortened V by 6 bases and J by 7 bases, and 13 bases separated the two germline ends. Here the CDR3 reads CSAPWQGEQYF. The CDR3 DNA sequence: TGCAGTGCCCCCTGGCAGGGGGAGCAGTACTTC.

This clonotype came up many times. This chain connects TRBV20-1 to TRBJ2-1; D remains ambiguous. The germline V gene encodes CDR1 DFQATT and CDR2 SNEGSKA (reference sequence). With 3 bases removed from V and 11 bases from J, the gap between germline ends came to 17 bases. This CDR3 is built from 13 residues. This chain's CDR3 is CSASVSGVPKQFF. CDR3 in DNA: TGCAGTGCTAGTGTGAGTGGCGTACCAAAGCAGTTCTTC.

This clonotype was recorded at least ten times. This sequence joins TRBV9 and TRBJ2-3; 9 positions match TRBD2. CDR1 and CDR2 (germline): SGDLS, YYNGEE. There are 15 residues in the CDR3. V shed 3 bases and J 6 bases; nucleotides not matched to a gene: 8. The CDR3 loop is CASSARGGATDTQYF. The CDR3 bases are TGTGCCAGCAGCGCGCGGGGGGGCGCGACGGATACGCAGTATTTT.

This clonotype has ten or more counts. The chain has TRBV2 and TRBJ2-7; TRBD1 agrees at 8 bases. Trimming at V came to 8 bases and at J to 7 bases, leaving 10 bases not matched to a gene. Per the germline V gene, CDR1 is SNHLY and CDR2 is FYNNEI. The CDR3 has 13 amino acids. The CDR3 loop reads CASVGTGRGEQYF. The CDR3 DNA reads TGTGCCAGCGTCGGGACAGGTAGGGGGGAGCAGTACTTC.

This clonotype appeared a single time. The rearrangement links TRBV5-1 to TRBJ2-1; D is undetermined. The CDR3 spans 14 residues. Between the trimmed V and J ends, which lost 4 bases and 5 bases, there was a span of 13 bases. Per germline, CDR1 SGHRS and CDR2 YFSETQ. CDR3 coding DNA: TGCGCCAGCAGCCCGGACGATTGGGACAATGAGCAGTTCTTC. It codes for CASSPDDWDNEQFF.

There are many counts of this clonotype. V and J are TRBV12-3 or TRBV12-4 and TRBJ1-2, with D unresolved. Trimming left V 6 bases short and J 6 bases short, with 14 bases between. The CDR3 extends over 13 amino acids. CDR3 DNA sequence: TGTGCCAGCAGAATTACGGCCGGGGATGGCTACACCTTC. This gives the protein CASRITAGDGYTF.

This clonotype was found many times. The gene calls are TRBV15 and TRBJ1-5; D call uncertain. The CDR3 has 16 amino acids. CDR1 is LNHNV and CDR2 is YYDKDF in the germline V gene (reference sequence). Deletions cut 0 bases from V and 0 bases from J, with 9 bases between. The CDR3 nucleotides read TGTGCCACCAGCAGAGATCTCGGGGTTAGCAATCAGCCCCAGCATTTT. The encoded protein is CATSRDLGVSNQPQHF.

This clonotype was detected many times. The chain combines TRBV4-1 with TRBJ1-1, with unresolved D. The ends were cut back, 5 bases at V and 0 bases at J, with 7 bases in the middle. Per germline, CDR1 MGHRA and CDR2 YSYEKL. The CDR3 is 13 residues long. CDR3 sequence reads: CASSYDMNTEAFF. DNA for the CDR3: TGCGCCAGCAGCTATGACATGAACACTGAAGCTTTCTTT.

Many counts were recorded for this clonotype. This chain links TRBV30 with TRBJ2-5; perhaps TRBD2 as D (7 bases). Trimming pared 1 base from V and 5 bases from J, leaving 11 bases between. CDR3 length: 13 amino acids. Germline V gives CDR1 GTSNPN, CDR2 SVGIG (reference sequence). The CDR3 here is CAWSGGRGETQYF. CDR3 DNA sequence: TGTGCCTGGAGTGGGGGGCGGGGGGAGACCCAGTACTTC.

The genes are TRBV13 and TRBJ1-1; possible D gene TRBD1, 5 bases. The germline gives CDR1 PRHDT, CDR2 FYEKMQ (reference sequence). This CDR3 spans 14 amino acids. V lost 3 bases to trimming and J lost 1 base, with 9 bases between them. The CDR3 sequence is CASSLGRANTEAFF. The CDR3 DNA follows: TGTGCCAGCAGCTTGGGACGGGCGAACACTGAAGCTTTCTTT. Using reference TRBV13 and TRBJ1-1 for the parts outside the CDR3, the full variable domain is AAGVIQSPRHLIKEKRETATLKCYPIPRHDTVYWYQQGPGQDPQFLISFYEKMQSDKGSIPDRFSAQQFSDYHSELNMSSLELGDSALYFCASSLGRANTEAFFGQGTRLTVV.

The chain links TRBV14 to TRBJ1-4; the D is unclear. V dropped 1 base and J dropped 8 bases, with 14 bases sitting between them. CDR1 and CDR2 from the germline V gene are SGHDN and FVKESK. CDR3 length: 15 residues. The CDR3 is CASSQGARGGEKLFF. The CDR3, as DNA: TGTGCCAGCAGCCAAGGGGCTCGGGGAGGCGAAAAACTGTTTTTT.

This clonotype was observed many times. The rearrangement joins TRBV3-1 to TRBJ1-1; 10 bases fit TRBD1. The trim removed 3 bases at V and 6 bases at J, leaving 4 bases unmatched. The length of the CDR3 is 14 residues. CDR1 and CDR2 (germline): LGHDT, YNNKEL (reference sequence). The CDR3 DNA is TGTGCCAGCAGCCAGGGGGACAGGGGATCTGAAGCTTTCTTT. Protein product: CASSQGDRGSEAFF.

At least ten counts were recorded for this clonotype. This chain connects TRBV6-6 to TRBJ2-3; D possibly corresponds to TRBD1 (6 bases). V was pared by 2 bases and J by 0 bases, with 18 bases between. The CDR3 is 18 residues long. From germline, CDR1 is MNHNY and CDR2 SVGAGI (reference sequence). The CDR3 sequence is CASSYNGRDIPSTDTQYF. The CDR3 DNA reads TGTGCCAGCAGTTACAACGGCAGGGACATTCCTAGCACAGATACGCAGTATTTT.

The sample holds many counts of this clonotype. The chain couples TRBV20-1 to TRBJ1-1; D is undetermined. The V gene's germline CDR1 is DFQATT and CDR2 SNEGSKA (reference sequence). The CDR3 is 10 residues long. Trimming took 2 bases from V and 7 from J, leaving 5 bases between them. The CDR3 region has the DNA TGCAGTGCTAGAAGGAGTGAAGCTTTCTTT. Translated, it gives CSARRSEAFF.

The sample holds many counts of this clonotype. V usage is TRBV10-3 and J usage is TRBJ1-1; D is ambiguous. The CDR3 is 14 residues long. In germline, CDR1 is ENHRY, CDR2 SYGVKD. V was pared by 7 bases and J by 0 bases, with 12 bases between. The CDR3 sequence: CAIMRDGVNTEAFF. The DNA for the CDR3 is TGTGCCATCATGCGGGATGGGGTGAACACTGAAGCTTTCTTT.

This clonotype has at least ten counts. V gene TRBV5-1 combines with J gene TRBJ2-7; 10 positions match TRBD2. The CDR3 is 15 residues long. V lost 4 bases, J lost 3 bases, and 7 bases stayed unmatched. CDR1 SGHRS and CDR2 YFSETQ come from the germline V gene. The DNA of the CDR3 is TGCGCCAGCAGCAGTGGAGCGGGAGGGGTCTACGAGCAGTACTTC. The encoded protein is CASSSGAGGVYEQYF.

To note about this clonotype: The germline gene is not matched at one end of the junction; a read error may be the cause. The chain carries TRBV7-7 and TRBJ2-5; D gene uncertain. Germline V CDR1 and CDR2: SSHAT, FNYEAQ (reference sequence). The CDR3 has 15 residues. The CDR3 sequence: CASSSFGRDSETQYF. The CDR3 DNA reads as TGTGCTAGCAGCTCTTTCGGCCGTGATTCGGAGACCCAGTACTTC.

This clonotype was observed at least ten times. The chain combines TRBV9 with TRBJ1-2; tentatively, D is TRBD1 (5 bases). The germline CDR1 and CDR2 sequences are SGDLS and YYNGEE. The CDR3 contains 15 residues. The V end lost 3 bases, the J end lost 0 bases, and 12 bases lay between the germline ends. The CDR3 spells CASSEGTLANYGYTF. The CDR3 coding sequence is TGTGCCAGCAGCGAGGGGACGCTTGCTAACTATGGCTACACCTTC.

This clonotype was detected ten times or more. The gene calls are TRBV5-8 and TRBJ2-4; D is unclear. The germline gives CDR1 SGHTS, CDR2 YDEGEE. Trimming took 1 base from V and 0 from J, leaving 5 bases between them. The CDR3 extends over 14 amino acids. Written as DNA, the CDR3 is TGTGCCAGCAGCTTGACACTAGCCAAAAACATTCAGTACTTC. It yields the protein CASSLTLAKNIQYF.

This clonotype came up many times. This CDR3 is CASSITGLAETYEQYF. Here the CDR3 DNA reads TGTGCCAGTAGTATAACCGGACTAGCGGAAACCTACGAGCAGTACTTC. The chain has TRBV19 and TRBJ2-7; 10 bases match TRBD2. Germline loops: CDR1 LNHDA, CDR2 SQIVND (reference sequence). Trimming took 2 bases from V and 2 from J; bases not matched to a gene: 6. This CDR3 comprises 16 residues. Using reference TRBV19 and TRBJ2-7 for the parts outside the CDR3, the full variable domain is DGGITQSPKYLFRKEGQNVTLSCEQNLNHDAMYWYRQDPGQGLRLIYYSQIVNDFQKGDIAEGYSVSREKKESFPLTVTSAQKNPTAFYLCASSITGLAETYEQYFGPGTRLTVT.